The rows below give T cell receptor beta chains drawn from one sample of a study of cytomegalovirus exposure and HLA in healthy donors. Assay used: immunoSEQ multiplex PCR; TCRdb lists only in-frame clones, some missing. The sample contains 130,000 or so clones, about 61% of which appear only once. The sample consisted of PBMCs. Receptor source: a male donor in good health and CMV-seronegative. The CDR3 runs from the conserved cysteine through the conserved F or W. A D gene is named only where the DNA matches it firmly. Not every row has a clone size; where given, it reads once, few, many or a size class.

>.|TRBV7-8|.|TRBJ2-3
TGTGCCAGCAGCTTAAGTAAACTGGGGCCAGATACGCAGTATTTT
CASSLSKLGPDTQYF
>.|TRBV18|.|TRBJ1-6
TGTGCCAGCTCACCAGAACAAGGGGGAAGGGATTCACCCCTCCACTTT
CASSPEQGGRDSPLHF
>.|TRBV9|TRBD1|TRBJ2-5
TGTGCCAGCAGCGTGACACAGGGGCGAGAGACCCAGTACTTC
CASSVTQGRETQYF
>.|TRBV19|TRBD1|TRBJ2-3
TGTGCCAGTAGGCCGACAGGGGGCGTTGATACGCAGTATTTT
CASRPTGGVDTQYF
>few|TRBV11-2|TRBD1|TRBJ2-3
TGTGCCAGCAAAAGGGACAGGGGGCCAGATACGCAGTATTTT
CASKRDRGPDTQYF
>.|TRBV6-1|.|TRBJ2-7
TGTGCCAGCAGTGAGGGGATCGGTTCGGGATACGAGCAGTACTTC
CASSEGIGSGYEQYF
>.|TRBV4-1|.|TRBJ2-3
TGCGCCAGCAGCCGTGACATTAACACAGATACGCAGTATTTT
CASSRDINTDTQYF
>.|TRBV5-6|.|TRBJ2-3
TGTGCCAGCAGGGAGAGGACAGATACGCAGTATTTT
CASRERTDTQYF
>once|TRBV10-3|.|TRBJ1-1
TGTGCCGCCACTCCGGGACAACAAAACACTGAAGCTTTCTTT
CAATPGQQNTEAFF
>.|TRBV5-4|.|TRBJ1-1
TGTGCCAGCAGCTTGGGGGGAGGGGTGAACACTGAAGCTTTCTTT
CASSLGGGVNTEAFF
>few|TRBV18|TRBD1|TRBJ1-6
TGTGCCAGCTCACCCTCGTCCTGGGACAGGAGGAATTCACCCCTCCACTTT
CASSPSSWDRRNSPLHF
>.|TRBV5-4|TRBD2|TRBJ2-1
TGTGCCAGCAGTTTGACTAGCGGGGGTGATAATGAGCAGTTCTTC
CASSLTSGGDNEQFF
>.|TRBV7-9|.|TRBJ1-6
TGTGCCAGCAGCTCCCCCAGGGCCCAATCACCCCTCCACTTT
CASSSPRAQSPLHF
>.|TRBV7-9|.|TRBJ2-3
TGTGCCAGCAGCTTAGTTGGGGGGGCGGGAGATACGCAGTATTTT
CASSLVGGAGDTQYF
>.|TRBV25-1|.|TRBJ1-2
TGTGCCAGCAGTGAAGACCCCCTGAGGGATGGCTACACCTTC
CASSEDPLRDGYTF
>few|TRBV7-3|.|TRBJ2-7
TGTGCCAGCAGCTTAACAGCCCGCCGTCACCTCGTCTACGAGCAGTACTTC
CASSLTARRHLVYEQYF
>.|TRBV9|TRBD1|TRBJ1-1
TGTGCCAGCAGCGAGACAGGGTCCGCGAACACTGAAGCTTTCTTT
CASSETGSANTEAFF
>.|TRBV21-1|.|TRBJ2-4
TGTGCCAGCAGCGCTAGCTTTCTAGCCAAAAACATTCAGTACTTC
CASSASFLAKNIQYF
>.|TRBV5-4|.|TRBJ1-6
TGTGCCAGCAGCTTTCGGGGGGGAAATTCACCCCTCCACTTT
CASSFRGGNSPLHF
>.|TRBV5-1|.|TRBJ1-2
TGCGCCAGCAGCTTGGTGGCACCGTTGGTCTATGGCTACACCTTC
CASSLVAPLVYGYTF
>.|TRBV7-3|TRBD2|TRBJ2-2
TGTGCCAGCAGCTTACGCCCTAGCGGGGCGAACACCGGGGAGCTGTTTTTT
CASSLRPSGANTGELFF
>.|TRBV29-1|.|TRBJ2-3
TGCAGCGCCGAGGGGACACCTAGCACAGATACGCAGTATTTT
CSAEGTPSTDTQYF
>.|TRBV4-1|TRBD1|TRBJ1-5
TGCGCCAGCAGCCAAGTCGGAAAGGGGGCACGTCAGCCCCAGCATTTT
CASSQVGKGARQPQHF
>.|TRBV6-5|.|TRBJ2-5
TGTGCCAGCAGTTACTCGCCCCTCTTACAGGAGACCCAGTACTTC
CASSYSPLLQETQYF
>.|TRBV5-4|.|TRBJ1-2
TGTGCCAGCACCGTAGGTGGGGTACAGGCTAACTATGGCTACACCTTC
CASTVGGVQANYGYTF
>.|TRBV7-3|TRBD2|TRBJ2-3
TGTGCCAGCAGCTGGGGACTAGCTAGCACAGATACGCAGTATTTT
CASSWGLASTDTQYF
>once|TRBV6-4|.|TRBJ1-6
TGTGCCAGCAGTGTTAGCCCGGGGAATTCACCCCTCCACTTT
CASSVSPGNSPLHF
>.|TRBV6-5|.|TRBJ1-6
TGTGCCAGCAGTCCGACAGAATATAATTCACCCCTCCACTTT
CASSPTEYNSPLHF
>.|TRBV28|.|TRBJ1-5
TGTGCCAGCAGCCTATCCCGGACAGTCTGGAATCAGCCCCAGCATTTT
CASSLSRTVWNQPQHF
>.|TRBV7-9|.|TRBJ1-1
TGTGCCAGCAGCTTTGGGGGCCTGAACACTGAAGCTTTCTTT
CASSFGGLNTEAFF
>.|TRBV6-1|.|TRBJ1-3
TGTGCCAGCAAGGCCGCAGGGGAAGGAAACACCATATATTTT
CASKAAGEGNTIYF
>.|TRBV5-1|.|TRBJ2-7
TGCGCCAGCATGCCCGGAGAGTCGAGTGCCTACGAGCAGTACTTC
CASMPGESSAYEQYF
>.|TRBV9|.|TRBJ2-7
TGTGCCAGCAGCTGGAACCCGGAAGGGACTTACGAGCAGTACTTC
CASSWNPEGTYEQYF
>.|TRBV27|.|TRBJ1-1
TGTGCCAGCAGTTTATCTGGCCAGGGGATTAACACTGAAGCTTTCTTT
CASSLSGQGINTEAFF
>.|TRBV2|.|TRBJ1-6
TGTGCCAGCAACGGGGTGAATTCACCCCTCCACTTT
CASNGVNSPLHF
>few|TRBV5-4|TRBD1|TRBJ2-5
TGTGCCAGCAGCCTGGGACAGAATCAAGAGACCCAGTACTTC
CASSLGQNQETQYF
>once|TRBV6-6|.|TRBJ2-7
TGTGCCAGCAGTTACAACCCAGGGGGGAGATACGAGCAGTACTTC
CASSYNPGGRYEQYF
>.|TRBV12-5|TRBD1|TRBJ2-5
TGTGCTAGTGGTCAGGGGGCCGGAGAGACCCAGTACTTC
CASGQGAGETQYF
>few|TRBV18|.|TRBJ2-5
TGTGCCAGCTCACCTACAGGGATGCGAGAGACCCAGTACTTC
CASSPTGMRETQYF
>.|TRBV7-2|TRBD1|TRBJ1-3
TGTGCCAGCAGCGAGGGGGCATCGGGAAACACCATATATTTT
CASSEGASGNTIYF
>few|TRBV18|TRBD1|TRBJ1-5
TGTGCCAGCGGAACAGGGGAGAATCAGCCCCAGCATTTT
CASGTGENQPQHF
>few|TRBV19|TRBD1|TRBJ1-2
TGTGCCAGTAGTGGGAATTCAGGACAGGAAATCCCCTATGGCTACACCTTC
CASSGNSGQEIPYGYTF
>.|TRBV29-1|TRBD1|TRBJ1-1
TGCAGCGCCGAGACAGGGGGGAACACTGAAGCTTTCTTT
CSAETGGNTEAFF
>.|TRBV7-8|TRBD1|TRBJ1-5
TGTGCCAGCAGCTCCCGGACAGGGCCTTCGGATCAGCCCCAGCATTTT
CASSSRTGPSDQPQHF
>.|TRBV25-1|TRBD2|TRBJ2-2
TGTGCCAGCAATAGGGAGGGCACCGGGGAGCTGTTTTTT
CASNREGTGELFF
>.|TRBV7-6|.|TRBJ1-1
TGTGCCAGCAGCTTAGTAGGGGAAGAGGGGGCTGAAGCTTTCTTT
CASSLVGEEGAEAFF
>.|TRBV7-6|.|TRBJ2-7
TGTGCCAGCAGCTTAGACGGGAGATACGAGCAGTACTTC
CASSLDGRYEQYF
>.|TRBV19|.|TRBJ2-7
TGTGCCAGTAGTAGTACTCCCGGTAGCGAGCAGTACTTC
CASSSTPGSEQYF
>.|TRBV15|TRBD2|TRBJ2-1
TGTGCCACCAGCAGGGGGGGGTTAAACAATGAGCAGTTCTTC
CATSRGGLNNEQFF
>.|TRBV29-1|.|TRBJ2-3
TGCAGCGTTAAAGTGCTCGGGGATACGCAGTATTTT
CSVKVLGDTQYF
>.|TRBV7-9|TRBD1|TRBJ2-5
TGTGCCAGCAGCTTGGGGACAGCTCAAGAGACCCAGTACTTC
CASSLGTAQETQYF
>few|TRBV19|TRBD1|TRBJ2-1
TGTGCCAGTAGCGGACAGGGGGTCGGCAATGAGCAGTTCTTC
CASSGQGVGNEQFF
>.|TRBV5-6|.|TRBJ2-1
TGTGCCAGCAGCTTGGTCGAGGGATTCGTCAATGAGCAGTTCTTC
CASSLVEGFVNEQFF
>.|TRBV7-2|.|TRBJ2-4
TGTGCCAGCAGCTTAGTAAGCGGAGCCAAAAACATTCAGTACTTC
CASSLVSGAKNIQYF
>.|TRBV6-5|.|TRBJ2-7
TGTGCCAGCAGTTACGGCGGAGGGATCTACGAGCAGTACTTC
CASSYGGGIYEQYF